This T cell receptor beta chain stems from a study of response to subunit inactivated influenza vaccine. This clonotype appeared a few times. The J segment lost 4 bases and the V segment lost 3 bases, leaving 0 bases of the junction unmatched. From germline, CDR1 is SGDLS and CDR2 YYNGEE. This CDR3 region has 14 residues. MiXCR, run by TCRdb on the RT-PCR reads, gives a single entry per CDR3 protein. Of hundreds of thousands of distinct CDR3 sequences listed, approximately 12% are singletons. This sample comprised PBMCs from blood, obtained roughly 48 days after vaccination. The sequence derives from a man aged 50 or older who received an inactivated influenza vaccine. V usage is TRBV9 and J usage is TRBJ2-7, with 14 bases matching TRBD2. CDR3 loop: CASSGTSGRYEQYF. In nucleotides, the CDR3 is TGTGCCAGCAGCGGGACTAGCGGGAGGTACGAGCAGTACTTC.